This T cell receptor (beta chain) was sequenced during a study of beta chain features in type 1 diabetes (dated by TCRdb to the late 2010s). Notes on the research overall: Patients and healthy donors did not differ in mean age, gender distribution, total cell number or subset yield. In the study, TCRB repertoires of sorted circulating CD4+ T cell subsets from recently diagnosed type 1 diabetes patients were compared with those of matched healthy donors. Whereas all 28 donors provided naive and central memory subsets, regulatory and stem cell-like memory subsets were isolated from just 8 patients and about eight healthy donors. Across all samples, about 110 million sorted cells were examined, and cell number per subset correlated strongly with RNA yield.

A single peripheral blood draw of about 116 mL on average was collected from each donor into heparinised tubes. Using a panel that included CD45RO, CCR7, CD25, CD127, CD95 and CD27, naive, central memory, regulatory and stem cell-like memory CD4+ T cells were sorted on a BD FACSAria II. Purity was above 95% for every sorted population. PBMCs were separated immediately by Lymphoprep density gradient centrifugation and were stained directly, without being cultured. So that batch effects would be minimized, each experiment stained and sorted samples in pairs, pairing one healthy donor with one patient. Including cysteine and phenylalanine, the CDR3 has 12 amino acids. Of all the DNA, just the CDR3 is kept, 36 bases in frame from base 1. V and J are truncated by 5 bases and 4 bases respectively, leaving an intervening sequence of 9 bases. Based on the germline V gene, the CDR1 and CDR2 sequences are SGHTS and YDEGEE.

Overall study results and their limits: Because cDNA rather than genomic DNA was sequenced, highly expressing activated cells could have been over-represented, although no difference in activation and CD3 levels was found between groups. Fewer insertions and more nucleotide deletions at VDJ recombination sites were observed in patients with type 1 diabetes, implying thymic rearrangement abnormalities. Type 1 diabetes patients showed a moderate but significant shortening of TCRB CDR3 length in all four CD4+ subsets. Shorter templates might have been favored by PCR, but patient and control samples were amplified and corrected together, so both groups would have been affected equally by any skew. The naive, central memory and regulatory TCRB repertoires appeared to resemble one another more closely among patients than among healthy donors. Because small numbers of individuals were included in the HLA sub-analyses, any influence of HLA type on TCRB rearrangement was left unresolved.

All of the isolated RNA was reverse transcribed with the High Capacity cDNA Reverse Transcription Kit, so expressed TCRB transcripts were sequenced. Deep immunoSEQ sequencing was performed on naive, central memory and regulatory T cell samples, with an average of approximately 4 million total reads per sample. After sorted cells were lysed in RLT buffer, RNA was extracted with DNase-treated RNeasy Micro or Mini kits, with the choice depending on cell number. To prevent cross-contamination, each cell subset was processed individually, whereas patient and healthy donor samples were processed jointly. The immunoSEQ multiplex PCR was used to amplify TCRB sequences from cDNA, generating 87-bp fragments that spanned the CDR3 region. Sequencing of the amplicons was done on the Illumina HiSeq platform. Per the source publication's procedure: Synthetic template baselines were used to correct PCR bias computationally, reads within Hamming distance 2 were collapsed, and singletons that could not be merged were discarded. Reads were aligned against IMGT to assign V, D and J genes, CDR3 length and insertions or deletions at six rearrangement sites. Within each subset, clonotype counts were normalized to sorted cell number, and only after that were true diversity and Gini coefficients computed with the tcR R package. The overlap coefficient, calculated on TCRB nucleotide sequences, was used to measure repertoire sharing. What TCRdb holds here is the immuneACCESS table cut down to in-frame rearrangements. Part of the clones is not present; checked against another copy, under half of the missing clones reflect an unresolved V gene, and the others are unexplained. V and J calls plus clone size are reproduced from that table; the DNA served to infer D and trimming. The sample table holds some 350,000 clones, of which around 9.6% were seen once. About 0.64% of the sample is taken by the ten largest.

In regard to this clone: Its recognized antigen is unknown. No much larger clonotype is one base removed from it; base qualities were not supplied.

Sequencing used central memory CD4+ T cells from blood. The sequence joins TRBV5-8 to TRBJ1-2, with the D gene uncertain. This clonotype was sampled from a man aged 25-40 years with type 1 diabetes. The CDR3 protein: CASRLSSYGYTF. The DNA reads TGTGCCAGCAGACTCTCAAGCTATGGCTACACCTTC.